What follows is one TCR beta chain and its context. Sequencing was performed with immunoSEQ multiplex PCR; in TCRdb, only in-frame clones are kept and a portion is missing. The data contain under 15,000 clones, approximately 36% of them seen just once; the ten biggest clones take up around 2.3%. Responders (200,000, CFSE-labeled) met 200,000 stimulators that were irradiated and violet-dye-labeled. This record comes from a study of graft-versus-host responses after intestinal transplantation. Whole-study context: Recipients uniformly received anti-thymocyte globulin induction, followed by tacrolimus and steroids for 2 to 4 years.

The germline gives CDR1 MGHRA, CDR2 YSYEKL. V lost 3 bases to trimming and J lost 4 bases, with 21 bases between them. The CDR3 covers 17 residues. Study-wide results and limits: The presence of high graft-versus-host to host-versus-graft clonal ratios in allografts characterized patients with graft-donor T cell macrochimerism. GvH clones occurred in recipient marrow; some first appeared in ileum or blood.

The input for sequencing was alloreactive CD8+ T cells from a mixed lymphocyte reaction culture, taken before intestinal transplant. Subset: CFSE-low proliferating T cells sorted from roughly six-day pre-transplant mixed lymphocyte reaction (GvH or HvG direction). J is TRBJ2-5 and V is TRBV4-1; TRBD1 or TRBD2 may be the D gene (6 bases each). This clonotype was obtained from a human patient who received an intestinal transplant. The CDR3 loop reads CASSQDRPEGGGETQYF. The DNA for the CDR3 is TGCGCCAGCAGCCAGGACCGACCGGAGGGGGGAGGAGAGACCCAGTACTTC.